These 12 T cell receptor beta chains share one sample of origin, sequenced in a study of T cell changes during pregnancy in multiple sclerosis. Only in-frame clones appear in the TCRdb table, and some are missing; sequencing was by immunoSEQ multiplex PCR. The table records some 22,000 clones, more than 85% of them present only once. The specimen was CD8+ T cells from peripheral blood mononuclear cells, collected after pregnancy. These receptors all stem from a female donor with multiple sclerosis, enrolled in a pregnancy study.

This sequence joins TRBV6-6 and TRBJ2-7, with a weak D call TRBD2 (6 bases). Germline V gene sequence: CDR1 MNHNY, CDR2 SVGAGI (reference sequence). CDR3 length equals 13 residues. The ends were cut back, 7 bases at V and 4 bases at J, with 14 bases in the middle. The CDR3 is CASNLGTLYEQYF. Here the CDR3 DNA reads TGTGCCAGCAACCTCGGGACTCTATACGAGCAGTACTTC.

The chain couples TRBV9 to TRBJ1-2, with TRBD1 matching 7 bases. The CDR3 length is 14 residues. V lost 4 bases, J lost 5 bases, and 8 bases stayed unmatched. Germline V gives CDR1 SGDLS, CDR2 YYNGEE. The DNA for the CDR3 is TGTGCCAGCAGCCCCGGGACAGTAGATTATGGCTACACCTTC. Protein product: CASSPGTVDYGYTF.

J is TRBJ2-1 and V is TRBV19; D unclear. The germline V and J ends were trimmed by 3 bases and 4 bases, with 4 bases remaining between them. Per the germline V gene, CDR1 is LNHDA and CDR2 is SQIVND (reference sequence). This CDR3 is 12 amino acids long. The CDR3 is CASSIGYNEQFF. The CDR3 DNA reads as TGTGCCAGTAGTATCGGTTACAATGAGCAGTTCTTC.

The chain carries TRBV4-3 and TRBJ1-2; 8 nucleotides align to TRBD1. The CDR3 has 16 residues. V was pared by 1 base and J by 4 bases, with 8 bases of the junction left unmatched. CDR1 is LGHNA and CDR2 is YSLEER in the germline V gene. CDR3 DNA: TGCGCCAGCAGCCAAGCGGCAGGGGGCGCTTCCTATGGCTACACCTTC. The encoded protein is CASSQAAGGASYGYTF.

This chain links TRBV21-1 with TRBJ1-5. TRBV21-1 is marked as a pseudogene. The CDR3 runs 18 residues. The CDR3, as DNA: TGTGCCAGCAGCAAAGGGGGACTGGGGTATAGGAACAATCAGCCCCAGCATTTT. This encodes CASSKGGLGYRNNQPQHF.

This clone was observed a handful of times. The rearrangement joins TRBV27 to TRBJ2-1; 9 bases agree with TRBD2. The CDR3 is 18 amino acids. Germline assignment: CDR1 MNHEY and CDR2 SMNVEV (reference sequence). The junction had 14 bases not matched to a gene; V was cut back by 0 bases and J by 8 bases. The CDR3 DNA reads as TGTGCCAGCAGTTTATCGGTTTTGGCGGGAGGGCCTTTGGATGAGCAGTTCTTC. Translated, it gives CASSLSVLAGGPLDEQFF.

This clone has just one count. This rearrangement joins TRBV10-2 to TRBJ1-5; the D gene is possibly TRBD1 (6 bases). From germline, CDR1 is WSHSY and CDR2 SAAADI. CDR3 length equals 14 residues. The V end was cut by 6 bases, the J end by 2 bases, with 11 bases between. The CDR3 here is CASSGGGGNQPQHF. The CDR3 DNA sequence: TGCGCCAGCAGCGGAGGGGGGGGCAATCAGCCCCAGCATTTT.

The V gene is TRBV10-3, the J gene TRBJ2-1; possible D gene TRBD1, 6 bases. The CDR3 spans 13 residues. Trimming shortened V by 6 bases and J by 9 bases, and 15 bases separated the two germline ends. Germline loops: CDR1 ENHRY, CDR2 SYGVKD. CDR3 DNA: TGTGCCATCAGCAAACAGGGCTTAGGTGAGCAGTTCTTC. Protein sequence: CAISKQGLGEQFF.

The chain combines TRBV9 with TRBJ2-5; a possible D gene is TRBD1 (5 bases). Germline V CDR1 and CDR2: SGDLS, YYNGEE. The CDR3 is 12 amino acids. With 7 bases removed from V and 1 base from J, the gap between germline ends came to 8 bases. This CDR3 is CASAGFQETQYF. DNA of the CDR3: TGTGCCAGCGCAGGGTTCCAAGAGACCCAGTACTTC.

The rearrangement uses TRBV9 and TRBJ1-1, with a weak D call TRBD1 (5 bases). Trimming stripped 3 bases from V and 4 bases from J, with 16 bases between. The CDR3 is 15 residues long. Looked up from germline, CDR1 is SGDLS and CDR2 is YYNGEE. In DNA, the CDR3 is TGTGCCAGCAGCGCCTCCTCACAGGCGGCCACTGAAGCTTTCTTT. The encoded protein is CASSASSQAATEAFF.

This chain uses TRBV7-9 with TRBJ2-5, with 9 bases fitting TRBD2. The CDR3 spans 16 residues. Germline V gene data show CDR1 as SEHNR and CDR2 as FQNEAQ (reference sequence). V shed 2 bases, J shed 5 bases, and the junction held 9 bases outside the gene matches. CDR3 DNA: TGTGCCAGCAGCTTACGCTATAGCGGGAGTACTGAGACCCAGTACTTC. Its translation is CASSLRYSGSTETQYF.

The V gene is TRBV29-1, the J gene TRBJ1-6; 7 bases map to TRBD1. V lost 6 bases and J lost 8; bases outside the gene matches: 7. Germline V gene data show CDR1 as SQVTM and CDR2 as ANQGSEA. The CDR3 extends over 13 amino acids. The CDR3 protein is CSVGDTGDSPLHF. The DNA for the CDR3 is TGCAGCGTAGGAGACACAGGGGATTCACCCCTCCACTTT.